What follows is one T cell receptor beta chain and its context. No antigen is known for it. Base qualities are not at hand, and no much larger clone is one base apart. At one collaborating source in Seattle, patients were enrolled during active infection and were followed longitudinally through the course of disease. Collaborating institutions collected whole blood in K2EDTA tubes following their own protocols. Collaborator samples were shipped for TCRbeta analysis as frozen whole blood, isolated PBMCs, or DNA extracted from either sample type. Including cysteine and phenylalanine, the CDR3 has 17 amino acids. This entry keeps only the CDR3 DNA: 51 bases, framed from base 1. At the junction V is shortened by 4 bases and J by 0 bases; bases outside the gene matches: 6. The germline V gene (reference sequence) specifies LGHDT as CDR1 and YNNKEL as CDR2. The record originates from a study of blood T cell repertoires in COVID-19 (dated by TCRdb to 2020 to 2021). Regarding the complete study: Samples from collaborators originated in the United States, Italy and Spain and spanned both the acute and convalescent phases of COVID-19. The repertoires were released in a freely available public database meant as a resource for research on the immune response to SARS-CoV-2. Samples were obtained from the ongoing ImmuneRACE study (first 160 participants) and from some 1,200 subjects provided by 6 global collaborators. The prospective study material was composed of cDNA or gDNA derived from T cells, B-cell-depleted T cells, or PBMCs. The sample metadata nearly always contained a de-identified subject ID, COVID-19 status, age in years and sex. Where HLA class I and class II types were available, the types were taken from metadata supplied by the sample provider, not from assay-based typing. Subjects who had been exposed to COVID-19, were actively infected with it, or had recovered from it provided the deeply sampled blood TCRbeta repertoires that made up the dataset. The paper as a whole reports these results and caveats: Clinical and demographic metadata were provided uncurated, with the amount varying by source and participant.

The immunoSEQ Assay, a bias-controlled multiplex PCR, was used to amplify TCRbeta CDR3 regions from genomic DNA. In the original analysis: Nucleated cell counts per sample were estimated from amplification of reference gene primers within the assay. To quantify the absolute abundance of each unique TCRbeta CDR3 rearrangement, sequence reads were collapsed and filtered. For each sample, productive Simpson clonality was calculated by taking the square root of Simpson's diversity index across productive rearrangements. TCRdb's version of the immuneACCESS table is confined to in-frame rearrangements and falls short of the full clone set. An unresolved V gene accounts for under half of the shortfall where checked; the remainder is of unknown origin. V and J calls and clone size are those listed in that table; D and trimming were worked out from the DNA. The sample table contains about 130,000 clones; only one count was recorded for 86% of them. About an eighth of the sample is held by the ten biggest clonotypes.

Sequences were obtained from peripheral blood. This chain joins TRBV3-1 (or the pseudogene TRBV3-2) to TRBJ2-1, with 10 bases in between that match TRBD2. This TCR derives from a woman in her 70s with COVID-19, enrolled during active disease. The base sequence is TGTGCCAGCAGCCGATCTAGCGGGGGATACTCCTACAATGAGCAGTTCTTC. Its product reads: CASSRSSGGYSYNEQFF.